This record covers a single T cell receptor (beta chain). The specificity of this receptor is unknown. The sample holds no much larger clone one base away, and base qualities are not on file. For sequencing of the TCRbeta CDR3 region, genomic DNA was extracted from the sorted cells. The immunoSEQ Assay was used to sequence the TCRbeta CDR3 regions. TCRdb limited this immuneACCESS table to in-frame rearrangements with V and J called. A share of clones is missing; checked studies link under half to unresolved V genes, and the rest is unexplained. For this sample there are about 48,000 clones; over 75% appear just once. The leading ten clones occupy roughly 10% of the sample. The CDR3 numbers 13 residues from cysteine through phenylalanine. The only DNA kept is the CDR3, 39 bases in frame from the first base. CDR1 is given as LGHNA and CDR2 as YSLEER, both from the germline V gene. The trim is 3 bases for V and 8 bases for J, with a gap of 13 bases between the germline ends.

The sample originates from a study of OX40 agonist ivuxolimab in advanced cancers. For the wider study: Ivuxolimab was a fully human IgG2 agonistic monoclonal antibody targeting the costimulatory receptor OX40 (CD134). Intravenous ivuxolimab was administered to patients every 2 weeks at six dose levels: 0.01, 0.1, 0.3, 1.5, 3 and 10 mg/kg. Of the approximately 50 patients in dose escalation, some 19 had hepatocellular carcinoma, some 15 had melanoma, 9 had renal cell carcinoma and 9 had head and neck cancer. In the dose-escalation cohort, around 80% of patients were male, and the mean age was 60 years with a range of roughly 20 to 79. Patients were allowed to have had prior anti-PD-1, anti-PD-L1 or anti-CTLA-4 therapy, and more than 35% of the dose-escalation patients had been treated with checkpoint inhibitors. Three dose-escalation patients achieved partial responses, one with hepatocellular carcinoma and two with cutaneous melanoma. Peripheral TCRbeta sequencing was intended to test whether TCR sequence diversity was altered and clonal T-cell expansion was caused by ivuxolimab. The paper covers the monotherapy dose-escalation part of the phase I ivuxolimab trial, which included N of about 50 patients. Results and caveats for the whole study, not just this receptor: Low levels of normalized T-cell clonal expansion were also seen in some patients who did not respond. In the 0.1-3.0 mg/kg groups, partial responders had among the lowest normalized peripheral clonal expansion, particularly in CD8+ T cells. After ivuxolimab, expanded clones were on average more numerous among CD8+ T cells than among CD4+ T cells. Clonal expansion of both CD4+ and CD8+ blood T cells was observed from baseline to week 6 at doses 0.1 to 3.0 mg/kg. The antigen specificity of the peripheral T cells that underwent clonal expansion was not determined.

The trial excluded patients who had a history of autoimmune disease or were on systemic immunosuppression. In every dose cohort, peripheral blood was drawn for TCR sequencing at baseline, cycle 4 day 1, and cycle 7 day 1. The samples were drawn from a first-in-human, open-label, multicenter phase I dose-escalation trial of ivuxolimab. The trial enrolled adults with locally advanced or metastatic head and neck squamous cell, hepatocellular, melanoma or renal cell carcinoma. Before TCR sequencing, CD4+ T cells and CD8+ T cells from peripheral blood were sorted into separate populations. The chain employs TRBV4-3 and TRBJ1-2; a tentative D call is TRBD1 (5 bases match). This receptor was obtained from an adult with an advanced solid tumor such as melanoma, head and neck, liver or kidney cancer. The source was CD4+ or CD8+ T cells sorted from blood, collected in a trial of the OX40 agonist ivuxolimab. The CDR3 reads CASSQTGGGGYTF. The nucleotide sequence reads as follows: TGCGCCAGCAGCCAGACCGGGGGAGGAGGCTACACCTTC.